Listed here is a single TCR beta chain. Autoimmune disease history or systemic immunosuppression led to patients being barred. Samples of blood were obtained at baseline, on cycle 4 day 1, and on cycle 7 day 1. The sample originates from a study of OX40 agonist ivuxolimab in advanced cancers. The ends lost 2 bases at V and 6 bases at J; junction bases unmatched: 1. Germline lookup yields CDR1 SGHTA and CDR2 FQGNSA. The CDR3 is 12 residues long. The method was immunoSEQ multiplex PCR; TCRdb's version includes in-frame clones alone and lacks a portion of them. The sample consists of roughly 96,000 clones, roughly four fifths of them appearing once.

This TCR was recovered from an adult with an advanced solid tumor such as melanoma, head and neck, liver or kidney cancer. The sample in question was CD4+ or CD8+ T cells sorted from blood, obtained in a trial of the OX40 agonist ivuxolimab. The gene calls are TRBV7-2 and TRBJ2-7; 7 bases match TRBD2. This CDR3 reads CASSLTSVEQYF. The CDR3 region has the DNA TGTGCCAGCAGCTTAACTAGCGTCGAGCAGTACTTC.